Listed below are T cell receptor beta chains from one sample, sequenced in a study of cytomegalovirus exposure and HLA in healthy donors. Clones were sequenced by immunoSEQ multiplex PCR, and TCRdb holds only the in-frame ones, with some missing. The sample includes about 200,000 clones, approximately 87% of them seen just once. Sequencing was done on a sample of PBMCs. These receptors all come from a man younger than 45 in good health and CMV-seronegative. Each CDR3 is given with its conserved first and last residue. D genes are given only for firm matches. A row's size may be missing; if present it is once, few, many or a size class.

size | J | V | D | CDR3 | DNA
. | TRBJ1-1 | TRBV6-1 | . | CASSLGWGPTAFF | TGTGCCAGCAGTCTGGGCTGGGGGCCTACTGCTTTCTTT
. | TRBJ2-7 | TRBV5-1 | TRBD2 | CASSSVGLSGGVIYEQYF | TGCGCCAGCAGCTCAGTTGGACTTAGCGGGGGGGTTATCTACGAGCAGTACTTC
few | TRBJ1-1 | TRBV19 | TRBD1 | CASSIGQGAAEAFF | TGTGCCAGTAGTATTGGACAGGGGGCCGCTGAAGCTTTCTTT
. | TRBJ2-1 | TRBV4-3 | TRBD2 | CASSQARGGAVASYNEQFF | TGCGCCAGCAGCCAAGCTCGCGGGGGGGCAGTAGCTTCCTACAATGAGCAGTTCTTC
. | TRBJ1-4 | TRBV28 | . | CASSPQVLNEKLFF | TGTGCCAGCAGTCCACAGGTCCTTAATGAAAAACTGTTTTTT
. | TRBJ2-3 | TRBV2 | . | CASSAITSGNTQYF | TGTGCCAGCAGTGCTATAACCTCCGGTAATACGCAGTATTTT
. | TRBJ2-5 | TRBV5-1 | . | CASSLGQGQETQYF | TGCGCCAGCAGCTTGGGGCAGGGACAAGAGACCCAGTACTTC
once | TRBJ2-7 | TRBV28 | TRBD2 | CASSQIAGASYEQYF | TGTGCCAGCAGTCAAATAGCGGGAGCCTCCTACGAGCAGTACTTC
. | TRBJ1-2 | TRBV7-2 | TRBD1 | CASSPAGQGGGYTF | TGTGCCAGCAGCCCCGCCGGACAGGGTGGTGGCTACACCTTC
. | TRBJ1-2 | TRBV11-2 | TRBD1 | CASRRRTGDYGYTF | TGTGCCAGCAGGCGTAGGACAGGGGACTATGGCTACACCTTC
once | TRBJ2-7 | TRBV10-2 | TRBD1 | CASRDPGQGAGEQYF | TGCGCCAGCAGGGACCCGGGACAGGGGGCGGGGGAGCAGTACTTC
. | TRBJ2-7 | TRBV25-1 | TRBD2 | CASTPGGGSSYEQYF | TGTGCCAGCACCCCTGGGGGGGGGAGCTCCTACGAGCAGTACTTC
. | TRBJ1-1 | TRBV7-9 | . | CSSSPKNTEAFF | TGTTCCAGCAGCCCAAAGAACACTGAAGCTTTCTTT
. | TRBJ2-7 | TRBV7-2 | . | CASSFNYEQYF | TGTGCCAGCAGCTTTAACTACGAGCAGTACTTC
. | TRBJ2-5 | TRBV6-5 | . | CASSRRGETQYF | TGTGCCAGCAGTCGACGAGGAGAGACCCAGTACTTC
few | TRBJ2-7 | TRBV10-3 | . | CAISEGDTVDEQYF | TGTGCCATCAGTGAAGGGGACACAGTCGACGAGCAGTACTTC
. | TRBJ2-3 | TRBV27 | . | CASSSAGAIDDTQYF | TGTGCCAGCAGTTCCGCGGGGGCGATTGATGATACGCAGTATTTT
. | TRBJ2-1 | TRBV7-9 | . | CASSPTNQGDEQFF | TGTGCCAGCAGCCCTACTAACCAGGGCGATGAGCAGTTCTTC
. | TRBJ2-3 | TRBV9 | TRBD2 | CASSRGGSGSPDTQYF | TGTGCCAGCAGCCGGGGGGGGAGTGGGAGCCCCGATACGCAGTATTTT
once | TRBJ1-1 | TRBV5-8 | . | CASSFQGRGGTEAFF | TGTGCCAGCAGCTTTCAGGGCAGGGGCGGGACTGAAGCTTTCTTT
. | TRBJ1-4 | TRBV29-1 | . | CSATDSDNEKLFF | TGCAGCGCCACCGACAGTGATAATGAAAAACTGTTTTTT
. | TRBJ1-2 | TRBV28 | TRBD1 | CASSQTGGSGYTF | TGTGCCAGCAGCCAGACAGGGGGATCCGGCTACACCTTC
once | TRBJ1-1 | TRBV28 | . | CASSSPLGGETEAFF | TGTGCCAGCAGTTCCCCTTTAGGGGGGGAGACTGAAGCTTTCTTT
. | TRBJ1-5 | TRBV28 | . | CASSFDNPVGSNQPQHF | TGTGCCAGCAGTTTCGACAATCCCGTGGGTAGCAATCAGCCCCAGCATTTT
. | TRBJ2-5 | TRBV2 | . | CASQMYQETQYF | TGTGCCAGCCAGATGTACCAAGAGACCCAGTACTTC
. | TRBJ2-3 | TRBV28 | . | CASSLGRGDTQYF | TGTGCCAGCAGTTTAGGCCGGGGAGATACGCAGTATTTT
. | TRBJ2-7 | TRBV11-2 | TRBD2 | CASSGAGGWGEQYF | TGTGCCAGCAGCGGAGCGGGAGGATGGGGGGAGCAGTACTTC
. | TRBJ1-2 | TRBV7-8 | . | CASSLARGMPIYGYTF | TGTGCCAGCAGCTTAGCGCGGGGGATGCCTATCTATGGCTACACCTTC
. | TRBJ1-4 | TRBV19 | TRBD1 | CASTGLSGQGEREKLFF | TGTGCCAGCACCGGCTTAAGCGGACAGGGAGAACGTGAAAAACTGTTTTTT
. | TRBJ1-5 | TRBV19 | TRBD1 | CASSTRTGGAGQPQHF | TGTGCCAGTAGTACGAGGACAGGGGGCGCGGGTCAGCCCCAGCATTTT
. | TRBJ1-2 | TRBV7-9 | TRBD1 | CASSLGEQGSYGYTF | TGTGCCAGCAGCTTAGGGGAACAGGGGTCCTATGGCTACACCTTC
. | TRBJ2-5 | TRBV6-4 | . | CASSQDLQETQYF | TGTGCCAGCAGTCAGGACTTACAAGAGACCCAGTACTTC
. | TRBJ2-7 | TRBV30 | TRBD2 | CAWGHRTSGQYYEQYF | TGTGCCTGGGGCCATAGGACTAGCGGGCAGTACTACGAGCAGTACTTC